This T cell receptor beta chain was identified during a study of blood T cell repertoires in COVID-19. Per the original methods: Reference gene primer amplification gave nucleated cell count estimates. Generated by immunoSEQ multiplex PCR, the TCRdb table keeps only in-frame clones and is missing some. V and J calls plus clone size are reproduced from that table; the DNA served to infer D and trimming. The repertoire holds roughly 90,000 clones, with around 88% as singletons. The CDR3 sequence is 17 residues long. Germline CDR1 is MDHEN and CDR2 is SYDVKM. Trimming removed 1 base from V and 3 bases from J, with 16 bases in between.

This clonotype was sampled from a human donor in a cohort sampled during active COVID-19. The chain couples TRBV28 to TRBJ2-4; D unclear. The sample was peripheral blood. The CDR3 reads CASSLFRGDSGKNIQYF. The CDR3 DNA reads TGTGCCAGCAGTTTATTCCGCGGCGACTCGGGCAAAAACATTCAGTACTTC.